Sequencing of this T cell receptor beta chain was carried out in a study of blood T cell repertoires in COVID-19. Overall study: The origin of the acute and convalescent COVID-19 samples was the United States, Italy and Spain. From T cells, B-cell-depleted T cells, or PBMCs came the material, which was cDNA or gDNA.

Original processing notes: Amplifying reference gene primers gave estimates of nucleated cell counts. Libraries were prepared by immunoSEQ multiplex PCR; TCRdb keeps only in-frame clonotypes and omits some of them. The D gene and trimming were derived from the DNA, and the V and J assignments and clone size from that table. The repertoire includes some 220,000 clones, around 90% of them detected once, and roughly 12% sits in the top ten. The germline V gene encodes CDR1 SGHRS and CDR2 YFSETQ. The CDR3 totals 12 residues. V lost 0 bases and J 5 bases, leaving 5 bases between the germline ends. Material: peripheral blood. This chain connects TRBV5-1 to TRBJ1-2; D is ambiguous. The sequence derives from a young woman who had recovered from COVID-19. The CDR3 region has the DNA TGCGCCAGCAGCTTGGACGAGTATGGCTACACCTTC. Translation: CASSLDEYGYTF.